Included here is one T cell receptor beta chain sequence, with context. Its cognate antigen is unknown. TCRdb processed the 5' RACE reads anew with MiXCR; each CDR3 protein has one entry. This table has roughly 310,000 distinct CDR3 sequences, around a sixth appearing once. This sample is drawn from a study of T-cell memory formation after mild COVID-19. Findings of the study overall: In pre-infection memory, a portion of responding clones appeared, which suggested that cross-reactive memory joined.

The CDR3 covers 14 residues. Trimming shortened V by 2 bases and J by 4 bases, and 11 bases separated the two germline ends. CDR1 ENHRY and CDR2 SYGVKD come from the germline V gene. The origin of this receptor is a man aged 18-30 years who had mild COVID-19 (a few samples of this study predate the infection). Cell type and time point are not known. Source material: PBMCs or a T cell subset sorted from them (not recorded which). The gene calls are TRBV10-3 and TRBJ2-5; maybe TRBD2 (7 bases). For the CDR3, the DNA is TGTGCCATCAGTGAGACCGGGGGGCCAGAGACCCAGTACTTC. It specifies CAISETGGPETQYF.